The T cell receptor (beta chain) under discussion was sequenced for a study of cytomegalovirus exposure and HLA in healthy donors. CDR1 and CDR2 (germline): SQVTM, ANQGSEA. Trimming removed 3 bases from V and 0 bases from J, with 8 bases in between. The CDR3 spans 13 residues. Amplification used 60 Vbeta primers and 13 Jbeta primers. TCRdb's copy holds only in-frame clones and misses some; the assay was immunoSEQ multiplex PCR. Here the sample spans approximately 170,000 clones, 81% being singletons. This rearrangement joins TRBV29-1 to TRBJ1-1; maybe TRBD1 (5 bases). This receptor was identified in a man between 45 and 60 years old in good health and CMV-seropositive. The sequenced sample was PBMCs. The CDR3 nucleotides are TGCAGCGTTGAGGCAGGGATGAACACTGAAGCTTTCTTT. Residues: CSVEAGMNTEAFF.